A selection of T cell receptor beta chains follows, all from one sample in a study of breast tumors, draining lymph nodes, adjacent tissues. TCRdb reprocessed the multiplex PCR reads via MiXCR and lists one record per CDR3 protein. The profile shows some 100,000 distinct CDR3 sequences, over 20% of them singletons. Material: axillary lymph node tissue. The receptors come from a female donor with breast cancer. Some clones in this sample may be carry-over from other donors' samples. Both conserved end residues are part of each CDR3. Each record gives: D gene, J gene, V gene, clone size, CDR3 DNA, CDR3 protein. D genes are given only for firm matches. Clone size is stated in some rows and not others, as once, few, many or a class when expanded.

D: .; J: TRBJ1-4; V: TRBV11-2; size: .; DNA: TGTGCCAGCAGCTTAGATGCTGGGTTGGGGTTTGGCGAAAAACTGTTTTTT; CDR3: CASSLDAGLGFGEKLFF
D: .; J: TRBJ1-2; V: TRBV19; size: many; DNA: TGTGCCAGTAACCCAAGAGCTAACTATGGCTACACCTTC; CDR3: CASNPRANYGYTF
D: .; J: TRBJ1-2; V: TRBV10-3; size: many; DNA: TGTGCCATCAGTCACGGTGCCGGGGTTGGCTACACCTTC; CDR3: CAISHGAGVGYTF
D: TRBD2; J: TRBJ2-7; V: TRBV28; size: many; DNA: TGTGCCAGCAACACGGGGGGGACTAGCTTCCACGAGCAGTACTTC; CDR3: CASNTGGTSFHEQYF
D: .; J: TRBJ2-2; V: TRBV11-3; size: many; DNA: TGTGCCAGCAGCCCCGCAGACACCGGGGAGCTGTTTTTT; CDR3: CASSPADTGELFF
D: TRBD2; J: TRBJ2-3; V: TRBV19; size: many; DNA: TGTGCCAGTAAGGTCCGGGGGGGCACAGATACGCAGTATTTT; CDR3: CASKVRGGTDTQYF
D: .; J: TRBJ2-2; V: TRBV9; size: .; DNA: TGTGCCAGCAGCCCAATTGGGGACACCGGGGAGCTGTTTTTT; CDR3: CASSPIGDTGELFF
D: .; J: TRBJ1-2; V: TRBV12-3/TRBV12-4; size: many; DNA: TGTGCCAGCAGTTTAGGCAGGGATCTTCGGGGCTACACCTTC; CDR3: CASSLGRDLRGYTF
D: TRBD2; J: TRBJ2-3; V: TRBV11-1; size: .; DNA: TGTGCCAGCAGCCCACGGGACGGGAGGATAGATACGCAGTATTTT; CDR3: CASSPRDGRIDTQYF
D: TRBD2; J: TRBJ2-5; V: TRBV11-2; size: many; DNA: TGTGCCAGCAGCTTTAAAGTCCCTAGCGGTACTGGGCTAGAGACCCAGTACTTC; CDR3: CASSFKVPSGTGLETQYF
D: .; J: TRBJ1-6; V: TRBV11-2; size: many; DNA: TGTGCCAGCAGCTTAGAGCCCAATTCACCCCTCCACTTT; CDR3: CASSLEPNSPLHF
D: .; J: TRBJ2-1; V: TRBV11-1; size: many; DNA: TGTGCCAGCAGCTTAGCACGCCGTAGCTCGGGTGAGCAGTTCTTC; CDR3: CASSLARRSSGEQFF
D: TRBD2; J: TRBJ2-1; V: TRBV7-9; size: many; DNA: TGTGCCAGCAGCCCCAGGACTAGCGGACACTACAATGAGCAGTTCTTC; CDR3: CASSPRTSGHYNEQFF
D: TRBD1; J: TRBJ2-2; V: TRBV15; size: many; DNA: TGTGCCACCAGCAGAGCGGGACAGGGAAACACCGGGGAGCTGTTTTTT; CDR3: CATSRAGQGNTGELFF
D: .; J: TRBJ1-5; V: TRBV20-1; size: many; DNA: TGCAGTGCTGGCCGATATAGGAGAGATAGCAATCAGCCCCAGCATTTT; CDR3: CSAGRYRRDSNQPQHF
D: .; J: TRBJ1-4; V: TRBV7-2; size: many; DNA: TGTGCCAGCAGCCCGACGGGATCTAATGAAAAACTGTTTTTT; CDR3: CASSPTGSNEKLFF
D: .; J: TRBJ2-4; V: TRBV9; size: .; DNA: TGTGCCAGCAGCGTAGGTCAAGGAACCAAAAACATTCAGTACTTC; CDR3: CASSVGQGTKNIQYF
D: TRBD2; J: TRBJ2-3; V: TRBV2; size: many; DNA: TGTGCCAGCACCGGGGGGGCGTATACGCAGTATTTT; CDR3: CASTGGAYTQYF
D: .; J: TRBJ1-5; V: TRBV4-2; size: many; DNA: TGTGCCAGCAGCCAAGAGGGGCAGCTCAATCAGCCCCAGCATTTT; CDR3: CASSQEGQLNQPQHF
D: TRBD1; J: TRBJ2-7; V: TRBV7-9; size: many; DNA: TGTGCCAGCACACGAGGGGGACAGGCAGTCTACGAGCAGTACTTC; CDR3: CASTRGGQAVYEQYF
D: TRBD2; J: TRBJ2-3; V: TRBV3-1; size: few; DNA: TGTGCCAGCAGCCGGTTATTGGGGGGGAGCACAGATACGCAGTATTTT; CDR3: CASSRLLGGSTDTQYF
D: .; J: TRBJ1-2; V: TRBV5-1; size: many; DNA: TGCGCCAGCAGTTACTCCGACGGACAATATGGCTACACCTTC; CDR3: CASSYSDGQYGYTF
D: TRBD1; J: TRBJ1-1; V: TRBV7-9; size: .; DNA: TGTGCCAGCAGCTCATCAGGGGGCGCTGGAGCTTTCTTT; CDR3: CASSSSGGAGAFF
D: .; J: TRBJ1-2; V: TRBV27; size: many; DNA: TGTGCCAGCAGAAGAAGGGAGGGTAGCTACACCTTC; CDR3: CASRRREGSYTF
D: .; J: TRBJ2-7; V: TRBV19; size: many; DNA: TGTGCCAGTAGTATTGGACGCGCCTACGAGCAGTACTTC; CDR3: CASSIGRAYEQYF
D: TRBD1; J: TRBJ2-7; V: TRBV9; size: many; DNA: TGTGCCAGCAGCGGTGATGGGCAGGGGGCAGAAGAGCAGTACTTC; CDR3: CASSGDGQGAEEQYF
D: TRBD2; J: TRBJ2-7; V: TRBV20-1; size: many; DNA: TGCAGCGGGGGGGGCGGGGCGGGATACGAGCAGTACTTC; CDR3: CSGGGGAGYEQYF
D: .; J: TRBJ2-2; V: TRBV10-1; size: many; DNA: TGTGCCAGCAGCTCCGGGAACACCGGGGAGCTGTTTTTT; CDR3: CASSSGNTGELFF
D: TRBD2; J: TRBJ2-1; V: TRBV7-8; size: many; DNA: TGTGCCAGCACCCGACTAGCGGGGGGGAACTACAATGAGCAGTTCTTC; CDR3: CASTRLAGGNYNEQFF
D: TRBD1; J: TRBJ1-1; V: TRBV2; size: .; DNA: TGTGCCAGCAGGGATAGCAGGGGGCGGGGCACTGAAGCTTTCTTT; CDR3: CASRDSRGRGTEAFF
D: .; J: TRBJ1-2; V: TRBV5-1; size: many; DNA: TGCGCCAGCAGCTTGCGTGGTGCCGACGGGACCTATGGCTACACCTTC; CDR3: CASSLRGADGTYGYTF
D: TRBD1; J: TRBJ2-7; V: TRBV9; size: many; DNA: TGTGCCAGCAGCGCAGGGACAGAATCCTACGAGCAGTACTTC; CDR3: CASSAGTESYEQYF
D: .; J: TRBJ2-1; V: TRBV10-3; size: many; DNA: TGTGCCATCAGTGAACAGGTGGACGAGCAGTTCTTC; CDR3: CAISEQVDEQFF
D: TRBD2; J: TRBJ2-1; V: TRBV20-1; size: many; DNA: TGCAGTGCTAGAACGCTGGGAGCGGGGACCTACAATGAGCAGTTCTTC; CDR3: CSARTLGAGTYNEQFF
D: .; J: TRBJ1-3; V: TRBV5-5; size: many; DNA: TGTGCCAGCAGCCTAAACATGGCTGGAAACACCATATATTTT; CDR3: CASSLNMAGNTIYF
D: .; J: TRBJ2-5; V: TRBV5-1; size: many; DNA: TGCGCCAGCAGCTTGGTTCCAGAGGGTGAGACCCAGTACTTC; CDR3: CASSLVPEGETQYF
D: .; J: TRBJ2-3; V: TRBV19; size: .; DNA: TGTGCCAGTACCCCCTCCAAGTCCTGGAAAACAGATATGCAGTATTTT; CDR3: CASTPSKSWKTDMQYF
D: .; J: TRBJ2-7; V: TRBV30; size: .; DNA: TGTGCCAGCAGCCCCCCGCGGGCAATTCTGGGCGAGCAGTACTTC; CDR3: CASSPPRAILGEQYF
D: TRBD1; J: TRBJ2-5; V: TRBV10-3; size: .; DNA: TGTGCCATCAGTACAACAGGGGATTGGACCCAGTACTTC; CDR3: CAISTTGDWTQYF
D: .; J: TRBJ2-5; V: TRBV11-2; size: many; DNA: TGTGCCAGCAGCCCGGGACATAGAGAGACCCAGTACTTC; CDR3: CASSPGHRETQYF
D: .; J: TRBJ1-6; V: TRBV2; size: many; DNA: TGTGCCAGCAGTGATGCTGGCAGCCAGCGGGGTAATTCACCCCTCCACTTT; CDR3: CASSDAGSQRGNSPLHF
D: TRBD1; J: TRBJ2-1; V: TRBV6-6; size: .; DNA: TGTGCCAGCACAGAACGACAGGGGAGCTCCTACAATGAGCAGTTCTTC; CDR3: CASTERQGSSYNEQFF
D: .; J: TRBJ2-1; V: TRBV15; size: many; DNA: TGTGCCACCAGCCCTTACCTATTGGGGGGGGGCGCAAATGAGCAGTTCTTC; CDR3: CATSPYLLGGGANEQFF
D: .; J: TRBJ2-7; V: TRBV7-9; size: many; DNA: TGTGCCAGCAGCTTCCAGTACTACGAGCAGTACTTC; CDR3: CASSFQYYEQYF
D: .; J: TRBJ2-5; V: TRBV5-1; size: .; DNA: TGCGCCAGCAGCTTGGATGGGACCCAGTACTTC; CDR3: CASSLDGTQYF
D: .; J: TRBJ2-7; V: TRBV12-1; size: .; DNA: TGTGCCAGCAGCTTTGCGCCTCCCACCTACGAGCAGTACTTC; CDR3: CASSFAPPTYEQYF